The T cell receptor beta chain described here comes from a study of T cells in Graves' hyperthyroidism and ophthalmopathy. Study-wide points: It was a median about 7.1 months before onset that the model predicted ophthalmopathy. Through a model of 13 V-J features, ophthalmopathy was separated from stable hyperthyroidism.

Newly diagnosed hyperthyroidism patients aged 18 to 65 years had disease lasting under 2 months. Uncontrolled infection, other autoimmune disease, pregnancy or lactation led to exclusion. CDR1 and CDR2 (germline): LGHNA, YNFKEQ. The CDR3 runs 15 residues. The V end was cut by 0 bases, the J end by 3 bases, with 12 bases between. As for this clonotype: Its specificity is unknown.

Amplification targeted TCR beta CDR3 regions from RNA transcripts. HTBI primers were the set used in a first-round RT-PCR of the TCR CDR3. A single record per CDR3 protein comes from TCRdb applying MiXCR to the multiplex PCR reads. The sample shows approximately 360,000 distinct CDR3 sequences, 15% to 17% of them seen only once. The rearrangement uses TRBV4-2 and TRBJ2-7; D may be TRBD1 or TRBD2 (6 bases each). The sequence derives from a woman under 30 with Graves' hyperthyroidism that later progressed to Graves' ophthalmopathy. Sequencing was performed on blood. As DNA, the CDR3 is TGTGCCAGCAGCCAAGAGGCCGGGGGCGACTACGAGCAGTACTTC. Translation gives CASSQEAGGDYEQYF.